This T cell receptor (beta chain) was captured in a study of T cells in Graves' hyperthyroidism and ophthalmopathy. The germline V gene encodes CDR1 DFQATT and CDR2 SNEGSKA (reference sequence). Germline trimming cut 5 bases from V and 6 bases from J; bases unmatched to any gene: 13. This CDR3 comprises 15 residues. This clonotype was seen a handful of times. RNA transcripts gave rise to amplified TCR beta CDR3 regions. HTBI primers drove first-round RT-PCR of the TCR CDR3. Via MiXCR, TCRdb re-called the multiplex PCR reads, giving one row per CDR3 protein. The sample has around 350,000 distinct CDR3 sequences, less than 15% seen once.

The TCR was taken from a woman under 30 with Graves' hyperthyroidism. Sequenced sample: blood. The V gene is TRBV20-1, the J gene TRBJ2-3, with 8 bases identical to TRBD2. This chain's CDR3 is CSARPIRGGGDTQYF. CDR3 nucleotides: TGCAGTGCTCGTCCAATTCGCGGCGGGGGGGATACGCAGTATTTT.